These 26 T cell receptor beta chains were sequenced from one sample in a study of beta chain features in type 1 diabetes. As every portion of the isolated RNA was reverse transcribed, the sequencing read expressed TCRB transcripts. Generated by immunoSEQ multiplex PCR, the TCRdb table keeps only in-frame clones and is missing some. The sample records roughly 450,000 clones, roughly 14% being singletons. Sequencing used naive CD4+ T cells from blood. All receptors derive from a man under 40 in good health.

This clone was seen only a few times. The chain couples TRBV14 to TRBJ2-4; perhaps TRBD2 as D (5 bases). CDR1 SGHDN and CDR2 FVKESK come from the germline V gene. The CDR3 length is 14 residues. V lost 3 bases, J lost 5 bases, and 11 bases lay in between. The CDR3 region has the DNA TGTGCCAGCAGCCATAGGACTCTCCAAAACATTCAGTACTTC. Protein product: CASSHRTLQNIQYF.

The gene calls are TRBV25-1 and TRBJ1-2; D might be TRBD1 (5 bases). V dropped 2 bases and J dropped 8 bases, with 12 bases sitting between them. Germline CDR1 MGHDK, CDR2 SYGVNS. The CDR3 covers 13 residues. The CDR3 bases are TGTGCCAGCAGTGAAGGAGGGGTGGGCGGCTACACCTTC. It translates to CASSEGGVGGYTF.

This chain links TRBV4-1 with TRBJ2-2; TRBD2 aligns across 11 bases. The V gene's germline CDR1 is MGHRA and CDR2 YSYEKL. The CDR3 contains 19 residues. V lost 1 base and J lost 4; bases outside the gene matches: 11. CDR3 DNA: TGCGCCAGCAGCCAAGGTCGACTAGCGGGAAAGACGGCCACCGGGGAGCTGTTTTTT. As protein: CASSQGRLAGKTATGELFF.

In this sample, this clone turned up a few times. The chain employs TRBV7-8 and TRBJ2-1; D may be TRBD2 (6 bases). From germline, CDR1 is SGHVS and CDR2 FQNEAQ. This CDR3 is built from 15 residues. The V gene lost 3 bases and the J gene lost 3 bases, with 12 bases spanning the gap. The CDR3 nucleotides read TGTGCCAGCAGCTTGCGGGGTAAGGGCTACAATGAGCAGTTCTTC. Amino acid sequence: CASSLRGKGYNEQFF.

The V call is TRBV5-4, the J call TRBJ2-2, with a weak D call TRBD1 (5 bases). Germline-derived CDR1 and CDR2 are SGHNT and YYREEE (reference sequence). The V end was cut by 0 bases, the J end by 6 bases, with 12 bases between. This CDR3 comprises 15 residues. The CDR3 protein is CASSLGTPRAGELFF. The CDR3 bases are TGTGCCAGCAGCTTGGGGACCCCCAGGGCCGGGGAGCTGTTTTTT.

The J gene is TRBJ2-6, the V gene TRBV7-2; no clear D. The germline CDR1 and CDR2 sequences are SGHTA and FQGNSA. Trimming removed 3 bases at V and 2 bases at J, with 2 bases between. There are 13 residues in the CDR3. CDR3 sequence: CASSLTGANVLTF. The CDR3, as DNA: TGTGCCAGCAGCTTGACTGGGGCCAACGTCCTGACTTTC.

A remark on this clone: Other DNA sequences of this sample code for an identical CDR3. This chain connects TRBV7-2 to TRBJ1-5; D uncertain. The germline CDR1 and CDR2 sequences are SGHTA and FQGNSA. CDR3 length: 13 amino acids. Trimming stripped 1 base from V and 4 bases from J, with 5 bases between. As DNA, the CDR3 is TGTGCCAGCAGCTTAGGACGGAATCAGCCCCAGCATTTT. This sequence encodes CASSLGRNQPQHF.

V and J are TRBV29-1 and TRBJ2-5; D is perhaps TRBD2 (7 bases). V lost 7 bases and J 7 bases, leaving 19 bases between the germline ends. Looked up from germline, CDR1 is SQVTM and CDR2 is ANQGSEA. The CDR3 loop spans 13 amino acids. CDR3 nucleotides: TGCAGCGCAGGGACAACGGGGGAGGGGACCCAGTACTTC. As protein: CSAGTTGEGTQYF. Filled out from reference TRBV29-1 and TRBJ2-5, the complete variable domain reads SAVISQKPSRDICQRGTSLTIQCQVDSQVTMMFWYRQQPGQSLTLIATANQGSEATYESGFVIDKFPISRPNLTFSTLTVSNMSPEDSSIYLCSAGTTGEGTQYFGPGTRLLVL.

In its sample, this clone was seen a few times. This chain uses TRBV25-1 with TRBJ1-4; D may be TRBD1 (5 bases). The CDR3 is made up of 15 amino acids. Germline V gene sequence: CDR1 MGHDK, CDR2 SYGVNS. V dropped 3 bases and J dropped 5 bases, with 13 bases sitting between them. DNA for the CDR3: TGTGCCAGCAGTGAGGTCGACAGAAGAAATGAAAAACTGTTTTTT. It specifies CASSEVDRRNEKLFF.

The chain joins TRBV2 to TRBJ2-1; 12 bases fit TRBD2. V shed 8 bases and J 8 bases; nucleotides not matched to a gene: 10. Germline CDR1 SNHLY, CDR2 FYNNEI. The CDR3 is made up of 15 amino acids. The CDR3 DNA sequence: TGTGCCAGCGCCTTGGCTAGCGGGGGGGTTGATGAGCAGTTCTTC. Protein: CASALASGGVDEQFF.

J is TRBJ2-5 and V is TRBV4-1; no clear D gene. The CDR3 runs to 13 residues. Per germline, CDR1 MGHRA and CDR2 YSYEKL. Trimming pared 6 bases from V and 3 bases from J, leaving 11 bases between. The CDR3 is CASSPGPKETQYF. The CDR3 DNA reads TGCGCCAGCAGTCCCGGACCTAAAGAGACCCAGTACTTC.

The CDR3 is CSVGPASGTDTQYF. The CDR3, as DNA: TGCAGCGTTGGGCCGGCGTCGGGCACAGATACGCAGTATTTT. The chain uses TRBV29-1 and TRBJ2-3; no definite D call. The germline V and J ends were trimmed by 4 bases and 1 base, with 12 bases remaining between them. The germline V gene has CDR1 SQVTM and CDR2 ANQGSEA. The CDR3 covers 14 residues.

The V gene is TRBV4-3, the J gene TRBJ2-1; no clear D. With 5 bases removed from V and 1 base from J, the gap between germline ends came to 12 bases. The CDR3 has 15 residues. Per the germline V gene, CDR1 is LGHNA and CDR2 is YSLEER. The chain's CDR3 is CASSMLLASYNEQFF. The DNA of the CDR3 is TGCGCCAGCAGCATGTTGTTGGCGTCCTACAATGAGCAGTTCTTC.

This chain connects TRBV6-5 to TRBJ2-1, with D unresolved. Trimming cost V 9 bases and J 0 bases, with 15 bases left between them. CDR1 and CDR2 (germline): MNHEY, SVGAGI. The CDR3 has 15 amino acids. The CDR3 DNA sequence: TGTGCCAGTTGGGCCCAAGCGACCTCCTACAATGAGCAGTTCTTC. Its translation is CASWAQATSYNEQFF.

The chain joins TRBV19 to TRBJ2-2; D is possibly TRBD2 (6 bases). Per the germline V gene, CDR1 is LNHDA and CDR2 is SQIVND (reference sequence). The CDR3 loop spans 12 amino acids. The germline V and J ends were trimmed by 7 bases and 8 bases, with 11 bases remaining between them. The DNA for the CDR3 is TGTGCCAGTACCATAGGGACTGGGGAGCTGTTTTTT. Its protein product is CASTIGTGELFF.

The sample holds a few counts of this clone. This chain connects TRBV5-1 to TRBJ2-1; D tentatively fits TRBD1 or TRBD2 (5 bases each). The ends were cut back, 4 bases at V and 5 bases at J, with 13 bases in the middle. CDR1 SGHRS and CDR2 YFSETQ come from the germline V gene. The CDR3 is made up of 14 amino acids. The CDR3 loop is CASSGWQGDNEQFF. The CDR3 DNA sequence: TGCGCCAGCAGCGGGTGGCAGGGAGACAATGAGCAGTTCTTC.

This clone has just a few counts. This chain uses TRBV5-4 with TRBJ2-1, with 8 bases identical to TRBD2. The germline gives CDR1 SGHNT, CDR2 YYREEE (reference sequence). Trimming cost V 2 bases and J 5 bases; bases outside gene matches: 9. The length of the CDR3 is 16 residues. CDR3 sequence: CASSLPGTRGNNEQFF. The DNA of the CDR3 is TGTGCCAGCAGCTTACCCGGGACTAGGGGAAACAATGAGCAGTTCTTC.

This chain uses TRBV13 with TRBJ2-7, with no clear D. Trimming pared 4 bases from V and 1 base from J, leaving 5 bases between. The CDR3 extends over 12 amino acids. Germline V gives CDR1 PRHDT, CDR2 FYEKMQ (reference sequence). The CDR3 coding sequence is TGTGCCAGCAGCTCCGGATCCTACGAGCAGTACGTC. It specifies CASSSGSYEQYV.

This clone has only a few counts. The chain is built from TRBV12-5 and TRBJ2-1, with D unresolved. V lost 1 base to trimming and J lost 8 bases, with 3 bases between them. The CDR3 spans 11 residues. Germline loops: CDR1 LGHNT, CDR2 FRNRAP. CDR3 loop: CASGLGYEQFF. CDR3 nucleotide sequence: TGTGCTAGTGGTTTGGGGTATGAGCAGTTCTTC.

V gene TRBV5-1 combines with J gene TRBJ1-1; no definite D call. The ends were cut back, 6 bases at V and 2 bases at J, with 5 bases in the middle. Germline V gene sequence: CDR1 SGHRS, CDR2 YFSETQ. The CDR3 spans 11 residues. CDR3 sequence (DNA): TGCGCCAGCAAGATTAACACTGAAGCTTTCTTT. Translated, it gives CASKINTEAFF.

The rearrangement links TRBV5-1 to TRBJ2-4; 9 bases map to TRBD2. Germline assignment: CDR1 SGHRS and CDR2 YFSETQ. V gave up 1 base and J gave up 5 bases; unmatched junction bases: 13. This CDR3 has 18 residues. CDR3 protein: CASSLSSTSGEKENIQYF. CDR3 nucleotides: TGCGCCAGCAGCTTGAGCTCGACTAGCGGAGAGAAAGAAAACATTCAGTACTTC.

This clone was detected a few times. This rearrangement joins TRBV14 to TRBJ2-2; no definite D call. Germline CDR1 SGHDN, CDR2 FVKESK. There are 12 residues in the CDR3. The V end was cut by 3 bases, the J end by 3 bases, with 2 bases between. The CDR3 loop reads CASSHYTGELFF. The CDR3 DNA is TGTGCCAGCAGCCATTACACCGGGGAGCTGTTTTTT.

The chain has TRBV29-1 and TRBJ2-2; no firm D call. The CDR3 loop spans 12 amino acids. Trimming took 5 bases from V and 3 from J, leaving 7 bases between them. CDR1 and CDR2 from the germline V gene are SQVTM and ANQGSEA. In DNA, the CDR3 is TGCAGCGTTTCAAGAGACACCGGGGAGCTGTTTTTT. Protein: CSVSRDTGELFF.

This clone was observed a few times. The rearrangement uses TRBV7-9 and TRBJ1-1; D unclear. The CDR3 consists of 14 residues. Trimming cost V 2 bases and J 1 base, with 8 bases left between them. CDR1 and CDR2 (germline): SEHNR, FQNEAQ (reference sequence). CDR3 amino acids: CASSLMSENTEAFF. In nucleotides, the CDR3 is TGTGCCAGCAGCTTAATGTCAGAGAACACTGAAGCTTTCTTT.

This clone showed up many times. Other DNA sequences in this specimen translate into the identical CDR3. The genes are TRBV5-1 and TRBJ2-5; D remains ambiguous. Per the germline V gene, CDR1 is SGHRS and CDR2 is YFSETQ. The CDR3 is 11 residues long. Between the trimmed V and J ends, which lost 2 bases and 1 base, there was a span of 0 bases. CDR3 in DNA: TGCGCCAGCAGCTTCCAAGAGACCCAGTACTTC. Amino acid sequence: CASSFQETQYF.

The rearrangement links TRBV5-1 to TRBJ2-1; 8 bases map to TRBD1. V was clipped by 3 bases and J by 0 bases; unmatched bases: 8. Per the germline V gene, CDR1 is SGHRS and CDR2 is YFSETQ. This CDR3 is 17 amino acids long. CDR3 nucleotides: TGCGCCAGCAGCTACCCCGACAGGGGAAGCTCCTACAATGAGCAGTTCTTC. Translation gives CASSYPDRGSSYNEQFF.